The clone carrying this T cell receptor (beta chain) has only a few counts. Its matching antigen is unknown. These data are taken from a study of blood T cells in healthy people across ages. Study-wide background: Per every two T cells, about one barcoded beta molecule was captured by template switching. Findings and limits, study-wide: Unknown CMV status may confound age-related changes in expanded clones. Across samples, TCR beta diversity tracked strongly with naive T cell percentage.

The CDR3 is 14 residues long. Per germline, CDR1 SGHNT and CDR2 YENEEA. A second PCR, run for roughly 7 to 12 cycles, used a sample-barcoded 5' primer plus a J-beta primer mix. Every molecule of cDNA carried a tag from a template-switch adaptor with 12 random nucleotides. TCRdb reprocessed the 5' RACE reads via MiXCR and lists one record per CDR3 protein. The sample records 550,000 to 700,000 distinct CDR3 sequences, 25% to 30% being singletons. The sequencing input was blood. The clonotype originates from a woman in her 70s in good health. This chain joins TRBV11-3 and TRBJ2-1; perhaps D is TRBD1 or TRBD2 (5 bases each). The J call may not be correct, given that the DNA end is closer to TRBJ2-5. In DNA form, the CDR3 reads TGTGCCAGCAGCTTGGGGACCGCGGCAGAGACCCAGTACTTC. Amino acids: CASSLGTAAETQYF.